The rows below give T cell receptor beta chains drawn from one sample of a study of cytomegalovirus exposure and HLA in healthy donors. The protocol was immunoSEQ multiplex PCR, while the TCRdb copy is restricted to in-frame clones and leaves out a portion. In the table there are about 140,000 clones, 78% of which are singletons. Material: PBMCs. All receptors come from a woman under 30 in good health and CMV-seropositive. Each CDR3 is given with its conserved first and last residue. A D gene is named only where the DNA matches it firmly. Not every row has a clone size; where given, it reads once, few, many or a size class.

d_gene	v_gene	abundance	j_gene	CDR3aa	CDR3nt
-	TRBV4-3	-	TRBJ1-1	CASSQERQGKNTEAFF	TGCGCCAGCAGCCAAGAGCGTCAGGGAAAGAACACTGAAGCTTTCTTT
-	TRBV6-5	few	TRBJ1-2	CASSQPIAFAF	TGTGCCAGCAGCCAACCTATAGCCTTCGCCTTC
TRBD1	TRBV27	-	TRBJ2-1	CASSSDRGAYNEQFF	TGTGCCAGCAGTTCAGACAGGGGAGCTTACAATGAGCAGTTCTTC
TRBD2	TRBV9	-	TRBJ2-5	CASSVWEGLRETQYF	TGTGCCAGCAGCGTCTGGGAGGGGCTAAGGGAGACCCAGTACTTC
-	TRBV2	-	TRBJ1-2	CASSQRQVSYGYTF	TGTGCCAGCAGTCAAAGGCAGGTCTCCTATGGCTACACCTTC
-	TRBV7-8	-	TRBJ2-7	CASSLSPGVGEQYF	TGTGCCAGCAGCTTAAGCCCAGGGGTAGGGGAGCAGTACTTC
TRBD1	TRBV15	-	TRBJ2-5	CATSRDAGQGSETQYF	TGTGCCACCAGCAGAGATGCGGGACAGGGATCCGAGACCCAGTACTTC
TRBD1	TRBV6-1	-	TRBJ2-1	CASSEGTGSSYNEQFF	TGTGCCAGCAGTGAAGGGACAGGGAGCTCCTACAATGAGCAGTTCTTC
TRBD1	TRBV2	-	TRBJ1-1	CASSETGQKNTEAFF	TGTGCCAGCAGTGAGACGGGACAGAAGAACACTGAAGCTTTCTTT
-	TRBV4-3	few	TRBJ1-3	CASSQVSAGASSGNTIYF	TGCGCCAGCAGCCAAGTCTCGGCGGGGGCTAGCTCTGGAAACACCATATATTTT
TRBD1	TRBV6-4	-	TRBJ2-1	CASSDEIQGEQFF	TGTGCCAGCAGTGACGAGATACAGGGGGAGCAGTTCTTC
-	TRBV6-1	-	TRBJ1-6	CASRRSGNSPLHF	TGTGCCAGCAGAAGGTCAGGGAATTCACCCCTCCACTTT
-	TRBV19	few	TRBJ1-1	CASSWGGTEAFF	TGTGCCAGTAGCTGGGGGGGAACTGAAGCTTTCTTT
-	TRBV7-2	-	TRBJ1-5	CASSPDRNQPQHF	TGTGCCAGCAGCCCCGACAGGAATCAGCCCCAGCATTTT
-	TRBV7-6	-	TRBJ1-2	CASSPGRGTGNYGYTF	TGTGCCAGCAGCCCCGGGAGAGGGACTGGGAACTATGGCTACACCTTC
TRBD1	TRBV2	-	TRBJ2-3	CASSSTGGWTDTQYF	TGTGCCAGCAGTAGCACAGGGGGCTGGACAGATACGCAGTATTTT
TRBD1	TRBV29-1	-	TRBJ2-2	CSGYGTVNTGELFF	TGCAGCGGGTATGGGACAGTTAACACCGGGGAGCTGTTTTTT
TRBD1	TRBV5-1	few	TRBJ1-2	CASSLRSGAGTASNYGYTF	TGCGCCAGCAGCTTGAGGTCAGGGGCCGGGACAGCCTCTAACTATGGCTACACCTTC
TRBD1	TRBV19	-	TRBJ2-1	CASSVRSGTDYNEQFF	TGTGCCAGTAGTGTCCGATCCGGGACAGACTACAATGAGCAGTTCTTC
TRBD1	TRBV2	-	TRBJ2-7	CASREYRGQDEQYF	TGTGCCAGCAGGGAATACAGGGGGCAAGACGAGCAGTACTTC
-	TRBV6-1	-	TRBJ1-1	CASSESPFTEAFF	TGTGCCAGCAGTGAAAGCCCGTTTACTGAAGCTTTCTTT
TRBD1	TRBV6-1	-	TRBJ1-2	CASRPTGDYGYTF	TGTGCCAGCAGACCTACAGGGGACTATGGCTACACCTTC
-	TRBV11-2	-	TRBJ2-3	CASHRSAYSTDTQYF	TGTGCCAGCCACAGGAGTGCTTATAGCACAGATACGCAGTATTTT
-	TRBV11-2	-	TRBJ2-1	CASRLGRNEQFF	TGTGCCAGCAGATTAGGGCGGAATGAGCAGTTCTTC
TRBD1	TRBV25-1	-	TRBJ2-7	CASSADRAYEQYF	TGTGCCAGCAGTGCGGACAGGGCATACGAGCAGTACTTC
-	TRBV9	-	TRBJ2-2	CASSGRGLETGELFF	TGTGCCAGCAGCGGGCGGGGGCTGGAGACCGGGGAGCTGTTTTTT
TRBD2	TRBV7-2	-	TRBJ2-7	CAGGAGGHYEQYF	TGTGCCGGTGGGGCGGGGGGCCACTACGAGCAGTACTTC
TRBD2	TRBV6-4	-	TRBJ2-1	CASSVSAGGANEQFF	TGTGCCAGCAGTGTTTCAGCGGGGGGGGCAAATGAGCAGTTCTTC
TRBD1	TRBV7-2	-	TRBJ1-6	CASSYGTGGRVNSPLHF	TGTGCCAGCAGCTATGGGACAGGCGGTCGAGTTAATTCACCCCTCCACTTT
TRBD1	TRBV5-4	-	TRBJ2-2	CASSHGTGAYTGELFF	TGTGCCAGCAGCCACGGGACAGGGGCGTACACCGGGGAGCTGTTTTTT
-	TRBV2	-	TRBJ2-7	CASSVGTTPYEQYF	TGTGCCAGCAGTGTAGGGACAACCCCTTACGAGCAGTACTTC
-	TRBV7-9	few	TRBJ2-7	CASSSSTRSYEQYF	TGTGCCAGCAGCTCAAGCACGCGCTCCTACGAGCAGTACTTC
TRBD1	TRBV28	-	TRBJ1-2	CASRSGGGGYTF	TGTGCCAGCAGATCAGGGGGTGGCGGCTACACCTTC
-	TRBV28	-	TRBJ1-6	CASSSPTGRGSPLHF	TGTGCCAGCAGTTCCCCGACAGGTAGGGGTTCACCCCTCCACTTT
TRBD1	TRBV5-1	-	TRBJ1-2	CASSLATGVIGSGYTF	TGCGCCAGCAGCTTGGCGACAGGGGTAATTGGCTCGGGCTACACCTTC
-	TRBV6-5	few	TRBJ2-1	CASSNSLRDEQFF	TGTGCCAGCAGTAATTCACTTCGGGATGAGCAGTTCTTC
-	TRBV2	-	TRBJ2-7	CASSGDSYEQYF	TGTGCCAGCAGTGGCGATAGCTACGAGCAGTACTTC
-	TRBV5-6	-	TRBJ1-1	CASSFGNRDAFF	TGTGCCAGCAGCTTTGGGAACAGGGACGCTTTCTTT
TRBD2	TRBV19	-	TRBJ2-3	CASSIRTSGGAIDTQYF	TGTGCCAGTAGTATTCGGACTAGCGGGGGGGCCATAGATACGCAGTATTTT
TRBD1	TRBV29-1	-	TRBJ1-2	CSVEGLQGDLGYTF	TGCAGCGTTGAAGGGCTACAGGGGGATCTTGGCTACACCTTC
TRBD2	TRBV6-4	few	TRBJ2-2	CASSERGGTGELFF	TGTGCCAGCAGTGAGCGGGGGGGCACCGGGGAGCTGTTTTTT
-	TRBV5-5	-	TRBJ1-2	CASSLTFIYGYTF	TGTGCCAGCAGCCTGACATTTATCTATGGCTACACCTTC
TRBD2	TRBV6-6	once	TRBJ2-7	CASSWGRVDYEQYF	TGTGCCAGCAGTTGGGGGAGGGTCGACTACGAGCAGTACTTC
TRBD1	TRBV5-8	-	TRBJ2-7	CASSPGDRFSYEQYF	TGTGCCAGCAGCCCCGGGGACAGGTTTTCCTACGAGCAGTACTTC